This T cell receptor (beta chain) originates from a study of STAT3 mutations in large granular lymphocyte leukemia. Turning to the study itself: Roughly half of the longitudinally sequenced T-LGLL patients carried detectable canonical activating STAT3 mutations. Immunosuppressive therapy was given to more than half of T-LGLL patients.

TCRdb's copy holds only in-frame clones and misses some; the assay was immunoSEQ multiplex PCR. Among about 39,000 clones listed, 80% to 85% were seen once. In the case of this clone: Its antigen is currently unknown.

Study conclusions and caveats: Samples missed the first appearance of the clone. TCR clonotype switching after therapy occurred in about 30% of the 18 patients. At least one immunodominant TCR beta clonotype appeared in every T-cell large granular lymphocyte leukemia patient.

There are 18 residues in the CDR3. Germline values: CDR1 MDHEN, CDR2 SYDVKM. With 4 bases removed from V and 8 bases from J, the gap between germline ends came to 29 bases. J is TRBJ1-1 and V is TRBV28; possible D gene TRBD1, 6 bases. The source is a human donor with T large granular lymphocyte leukemia. Some clones in this sample may be carry-over from other donors' samples. Sequenced: PBMCs. The CDR3 DNA follows: TGTGCCAGCAGTTCCGATCTAAAGGGGGGAGGGTGGGGAGGCGAAGCTTTCTTT. This sequence encodes CASSSDLKGGGWGGEAFF.